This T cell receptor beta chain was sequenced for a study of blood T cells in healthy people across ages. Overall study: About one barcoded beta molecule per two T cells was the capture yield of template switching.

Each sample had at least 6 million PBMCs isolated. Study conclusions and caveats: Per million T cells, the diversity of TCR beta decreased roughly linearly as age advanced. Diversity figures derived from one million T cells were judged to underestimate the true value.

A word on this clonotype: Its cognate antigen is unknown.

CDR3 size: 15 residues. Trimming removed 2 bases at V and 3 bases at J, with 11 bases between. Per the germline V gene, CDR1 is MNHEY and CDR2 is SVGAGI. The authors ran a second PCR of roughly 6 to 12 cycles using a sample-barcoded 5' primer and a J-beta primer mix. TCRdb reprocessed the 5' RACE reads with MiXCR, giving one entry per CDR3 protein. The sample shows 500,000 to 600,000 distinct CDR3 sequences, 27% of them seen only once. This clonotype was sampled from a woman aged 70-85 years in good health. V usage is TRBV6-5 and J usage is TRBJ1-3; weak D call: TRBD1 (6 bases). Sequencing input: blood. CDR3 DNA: TGTGCCAGCAGTTACCTGGGGGCGAGTGGAAACACCATATATTTT. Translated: CASSYLGASGNTIYF.